The next 16 T cell receptor beta chains were all read from a single sample in a study of cytomegalovirus exposure and HLA in healthy donors. The study ran its PCR with 60 Vbeta and 13 Jbeta primers. Libraries were prepared by immunoSEQ multiplex PCR; TCRdb keeps only in-frame clonotypes and omits some of them. The table lists 150,000 to 200,000 clones, 60% to 80% of them singletons. Sequencing was carried out using PBMCs. All receptors derive from a man aged 60-69 years in good health and CMV-seronegative.

The V call is TRBV11-3, the J call TRBJ2-5; 13 positions agree with TRBD2. The germline CDR1 and CDR2 sequences are SGHNT and YENEEA. V trimming: 5 bases; J trimming: 1 base; junction bases outside the gene matches: 7. The CDR3 length is 17 residues. In DNA, the CDR3 is TGTGCCAGCAGCCTCCGGACTAGCGGGGGCCCCCAAGAGACCCAGTACTTC. Its translation is CASSLRTSGGPQETQYF.

This clone was picked up one time. The chain joins TRBV30 to TRBJ1-5; the D gene is possibly TRBD1 (5 bases). The germline CDR1 and CDR2 sequences are GTSNPN and SVGIG (reference sequence). The CDR3 is made up of 14 amino acids. V was shortened by 6 bases and J by 6 bases, with 18 bases between the two germline ends. The CDR3 nucleotides read TGTGCCTGTACAGTTGGGGGGAAGGCTCAGCCCCAGCATTTT. This codes for CACTVGGKAQPQHF.

The gene calls are TRBV20-1 and TRBJ2-7, with D possibly TRBD2 on 5 matching bases. Per germline, CDR1 DFQATT and CDR2 SNEGSKA (reference sequence). The CDR3 contains 11 residues. V was pared by 3 bases and J by 3 bases, with 6 bases between. CDR3 sequence: CSASRGYEQYF. CDR3 coding DNA: TGCAGTGCTAGCCGGGGCTACGAGCAGTACTTC.

This rearrangement joins TRBV18 to TRBJ2-7; D unclear. The CDR3 covers 13 residues. Germline V lookup: CDR1 KGHSH, CDR2 LQKENI. With 3 bases removed from V and 2 bases from J, the gap between germline ends came to 8 bases. In nucleotides, the CDR3 is TGTGCCAGCTCACCGGGCCCCCCCTACGAGCAGTACTTC. This sequence encodes CASSPGPPYEQYF.

J is TRBJ2-3 and V is TRBV23-1, with 8 bases aligning to TRBD2. TRBV23-1 is annotated as an ORF whose role is uncertain. The CDR3 loop spans 20 amino acids. V shed 3 bases and J 2 bases; nucleotides not matched to a gene: 19. The CDR3 spells CASSHNGGAGAFPHTDTQYF. The CDR3 DNA reads as TGCGCCAGCAGTCATAACGGAGGAGCGGGGGCCTTCCCACACACAGATACGCAGTATTTT.

This sequence joins TRBV6-5 and TRBJ1-1; 7 nucleotides agree with TRBD1. In germline, CDR1 is MNHEY, CDR2 SVGAGI. The CDR3 runs 14 residues. Trimming took 7 bases from V and 11 from J; bases not matched to a gene: 16. CDR3 amino acids: CASTTSRGQIVAFF. CDR3 nucleotide sequence: TGTGCCAGCACAACGTCGCGGGGACAGATCGTCGCTTTCTTT.

V and J are TRBV7-2 and TRBJ2-3; weak D call: TRBD2 (5 bases). The germline V gene has CDR1 SGHTA and CDR2 FQGNSA. The V and J ends lost 5 bases and 6 bases respectively, with 9 bases between them. The CDR3 has 12 amino acids. CDR3 residues: CASSATTDTQYF. The CDR3 DNA is TGTGCCAGCAGCGCGACTACTGATACGCAGTATTTT.

This clone was counted only a few times. V and J are TRBV6-6 and TRBJ2-3, with D tentatively TRBD1 (6 bases). Germline loops: CDR1 MNHNY, CDR2 SVGAGI (reference sequence). The CDR3 runs 14 residues. The V and J ends lost 7 bases and 0 bases respectively, with 11 bases between them. This chain's CDR3 is CASTRQGSTDTQYF. The CDR3 DNA reads TGTGCCAGCACCCGTCAGGGGAGCACAGATACGCAGTATTTT.

The chain's CDR3 is CASSLGGLNGWDEQYF. CDR3 sequence (DNA): TGTGCCAGCAGCTTAGGGGGACTCAATGGGTGGGACGAGCAGTACTTC. The V gene is TRBV11-2, the J gene TRBJ2-7; TRBD2 might be the D (6 bases). The CDR3 contains 16 residues. Looked up from germline, CDR1 is SGHAT and CDR2 is FQNNGV. V shed 1 base and J shed 5 bases, with 18 bases lying between them.

The chain has TRBV7-3 and TRBJ2-3; weak D call: TRBD2 (7 bases). CDR1 and CDR2 from the germline V gene are SGHTA and FQGTGA. V was clipped by 5 bases and J by 3 bases, with 21 bases between them. The CDR3 is 17 amino acids. The CDR3 is CASSPVVGGGMTDTQYF. CDR3 coding DNA: TGTGCCAGCAGCCCCGTGGTGGGGGGGGGCATGACAGATACGCAGTATTTT.

The chain employs TRBV29-1 and TRBJ2-1; 7 positions match TRBD2. With V trimmed by 6 bases and J by 3 bases, 8 bases remained unmatched. Germline CDR1 SQVTM, CDR2 ANQGSEA. The CDR3 is 14 amino acids. DNA for the CDR3: TGCAGCGTCGGGGAGGGGACTTTCTACAATGAGCAGTTCTTC. Protein: CSVGEGTFYNEQFF.

CDR3 loop: CASSLGGYSQPQHF. The CDR3 bases are TGCGCCAGCAGCTTGGGAGGGTATAGTCAGCCCCAGCATTTT. The chain combines TRBV5-1 with TRBJ1-5; no definite D call. Deletions cut 0 bases from V and 6 bases from J, with 10 bases between. The CDR3 extends over 14 amino acids. The germline gives CDR1 SGHRS, CDR2 YFSETQ.

This clone was observed once. This chain joins TRBV7-2 and TRBJ2-7; 7 nucleotides match TRBD2. This CDR3 has 13 residues. V lost 6 bases and J lost 7; bases outside the gene matches: 9. Germline CDR1 SGHTA, CDR2 FQGNSA. The CDR3: CASRLGTTREQYF. CDR3 nucleotides: TGTGCCAGCAGACTAGGGACTACGAGGGAGCAGTACTTC.

The chain employs TRBV6-6 and TRBJ1-6; TRBD1 aligns across 7 bases. The CDR3 spans 14 residues. With 10 bases clipped from V and 6 bases from J, the junction kept 9 bases outside the gene matches. The V gene's germline CDR1 is MNHNY and CDR2 SVGAGI (reference sequence). The CDR3 region is CAIAPGGTNSPLHF. The CDR3 DNA reads TGTGCCATAGCGCCAGGGGGTACTAATTCACCCCTCCACTTT.

The rearrangement uses TRBV2 and TRBJ1-2, with D possibly TRBD1 on 6 matching bases. CDR3 length: 15 residues. Germline lookup yields CDR1 SNHLY and CDR2 FYNNEI. V shed 4 bases and J shed 8 bases, with 20 bases lying between them. CDR3 amino acids: CASSGQALLHRGYTF. In DNA form, the CDR3 reads TGTGCCAGCAGTGGACAGGCCTTGCTACATCGGGGCTACACCTTC. Filled out from reference TRBV2 and TRBJ1-2, the complete variable domain reads EPEVTQTPSHQVTQMGQEVILRCVPISNHLYFYWYRQILGQKVEFLVSFYNNEISEKSEIFDDQFSVERPDGSNFTLKIRSTKLEDSAMYFCASSGQALLHRGYTFGSGTRLTVV.

This rearrangement joins TRBV29-1 to TRBJ1-1; perhaps TRBD1 as D (5 bases). Germline CDR1 is SQVTM and CDR2 is ANQGSEA. The CDR3 contains 15 residues. V was shortened by 7 bases and J by 1 base, with 19 bases between the two germline ends. CDR3 in amino acids: CSGSPFGGRNTEAFF. DNA for the CDR3: TGCAGCGGGTCCCCTTTTGGGGGGAGGAACACTGAAGCTTTCTTT.